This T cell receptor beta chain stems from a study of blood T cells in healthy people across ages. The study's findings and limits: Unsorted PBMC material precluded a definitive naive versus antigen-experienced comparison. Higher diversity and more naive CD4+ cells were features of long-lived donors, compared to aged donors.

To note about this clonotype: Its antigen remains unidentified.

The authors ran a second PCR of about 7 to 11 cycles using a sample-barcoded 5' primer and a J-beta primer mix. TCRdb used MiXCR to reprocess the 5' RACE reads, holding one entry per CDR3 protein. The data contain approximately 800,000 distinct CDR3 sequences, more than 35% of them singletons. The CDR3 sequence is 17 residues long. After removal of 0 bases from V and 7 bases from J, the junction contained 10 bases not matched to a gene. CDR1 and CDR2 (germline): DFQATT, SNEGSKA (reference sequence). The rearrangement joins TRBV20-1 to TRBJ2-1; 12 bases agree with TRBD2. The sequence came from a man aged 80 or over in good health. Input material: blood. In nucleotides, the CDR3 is TGCAGTGCTAGAGATTCCGGGTCTAGCGGGAGGGAGAATGAGCAGTTCTTC. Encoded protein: CSARDSGSSGRENEQFF.